This T cell receptor (beta chain) was profiled in a study of blood T cell repertoires in COVID-19. As for the study in general: Acute and convalescent COVID-19 specimens originated in the United States, Italy and Spain. T cells, B-cell-depleted T cells, or PBMCs provided the cDNA or gDNA that served as material.

Per the authors' pipeline: Estimation of nucleated cell counts was performed using reference gene primer amplification. This table comes from immunoSEQ multiplex PCR, and its TCRdb copy is limited to in-frame clones, with some not included. The D gene and trimming were derived from the DNA, and the V and J assignments and clone size from that table. Of approximately 210,000 clones listed, about 90% are singletons. The CDR3 totals 14 residues. Per the germline V gene, CDR1 is SNHLY and CDR2 is FYNNEI. J lost 3 bases, V lost 2 bases, and 3 bases had no gene match. The V call is TRBV2, the J call TRBJ2-7; TRBD1 agrees at 8 bases. Input material: peripheral blood. The source is a man aged 25-45 years with acute or convalescent COVID-19. The DNA of the CDR3 is TGTGCCAGCAGTGAAACAGGACAGGGCTACGAGCAGTACTTC. As protein: CASSETGQGYEQYF.